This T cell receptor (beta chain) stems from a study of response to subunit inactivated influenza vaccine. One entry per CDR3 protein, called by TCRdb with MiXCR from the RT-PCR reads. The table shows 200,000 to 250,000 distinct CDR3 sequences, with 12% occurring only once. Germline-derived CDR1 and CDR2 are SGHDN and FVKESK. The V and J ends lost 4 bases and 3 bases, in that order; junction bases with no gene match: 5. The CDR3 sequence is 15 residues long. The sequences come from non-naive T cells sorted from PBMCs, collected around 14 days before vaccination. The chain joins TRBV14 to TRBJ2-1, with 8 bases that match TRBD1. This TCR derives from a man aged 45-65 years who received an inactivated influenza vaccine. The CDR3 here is CASSRRTGRYNEQFF. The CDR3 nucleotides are TGTGCCAGCAGCCGACGGACAGGGCGCTACAATGAGCAGTTCTTC.